The text below deals with one TCR beta chain. The specificity of this receptor is unknown. It has no much larger one-base neighbor in the sample; base qualities were not kept. The library was generated by the immunoSEQ multiplex PCR assay. For the multiplex PCR, a mixture combining 60 forward primers for TCR Vbeta segments and 13 reverse primers for TCR Jbeta segments was used. The CDR3 region of rearranged TCR beta genes was amplified from genomic DNA by a multiplex PCR assay. On the Illumina HiSeq System, the amplified TCR beta libraries were sequenced as 87-base-pair reads. The source study handled its data this way. In a later analysis, some 80 million unique TCR beta chains were counted across the approximately 640 repertoires, and about 9.9 million of these chains were shared by at least two donors. Raw reads were error-corrected and collapsed into unique sequences with a nearest-neighbor algorithm that merged closely related sequences to remove PCR and sequencing errors. To assign V, D and J gene segments, CDR3 sequences were aligned to IMGT reference sequences. For a sequence to be retained, a match of at least six nucleotides to both a V gene segment and a J gene segment was required. Rearrangements were classified as productive when the CDR3 lacked stop codons and remained in frame with V and J, and all other rearrangements were classified as non-productive. CDR3 was defined according to IMGT convention as the region running from the second conserved V-encoded cysteine to the conserved J-encoded phenylalanine. The earlier analysis of around 640 of the donors excluded sequences that lacked an unambiguous match to a single V gene segment. In an earlier analysis of several hundred of the donors, V segments were called functional above 56.7% productive rearrangements and were called segregating when the between-donor standard deviation exceeded 5%. A statistical classification framework was built for diagnosing cytomegalovirus status from the catalog of TCR beta chain sequences. In a later analysis, TCR nucleotide sequences were compared against IMGT/GENE-DB human TR gene sequences so that V and J genes could be assigned. The TCRdist pipeline was used in a later analysis to assign CDR3 sequences and most-parsimonious VDJ recombination scenarios. In a later analysis, every TCR beta chain was defined by the combination of its CDR3 amino acid sequence and its V-gene family, and reads without a unique V-gene family were dropped. As a way to deal with suspected cross-contamination and a sequencing artifact, a later analysis dropped hundreds of nucleotide sequences that were highly shared and had low generation probability. A later analysis calculated a clonal expansion index for each public chain from normalized within-repertoire ranks of inferred template counts. A later analysis computed generation probabilities with a VDJ recombination model fitted to out-of-frame rearrangements, and checked the results against IGoR. Hypergeometric tests were used in a later analysis to score TCR-TCR, TCR-HLA and TCR-CMV co-occurrence, with a repertoire-size bias correction applied to the TCR pairs. In a later analysis, false discovery rates were estimated by permuting HLA or CMV assignments 20 times. A later analysis grouped co-occurring TCRs with DBSCAN, adding TCRdist sequence similarity when clustering within HLA-allele-positive subsets. Repertoires with fewer than 30,000 or more than 120,000 public chains, plus five repertoires with anomalous nucleotide sharing, were excluded from co-occurrence clustering. This immuneACCESS table, as held by TCRdb, lists in-frame sequences with V and J called but not all clones. Of the missing ones, under half trace to an unresolved V gene in checked studies; the others have no known cause. That table gives V, J and clone size, and the DNA gave D and trimming. The sample table lists roughly 130,000 clones, 60% to 75% of them with a count of one. The ten largest clones add up to approximately 6.4% of the sample.

The data originate from a study of cytomegalovirus exposure and HLA in healthy donors (dated by TCRdb to the late 2010s). About the full investigation: An earlier analysis of around 600 of the donors reported about 250 Gb of sequence data and 117 million unique TCR beta sequences from 150 million to 200 million T cells. Of the roughly 400 genotyped donors, over 70% fell in the genetic ancestry cluster associated with self-reported Caucasian donors. To study patterns of TCR occurrence, a later analysis re-analyzed previously published TCR beta repertoires from 650 to 750 donors and added high-resolution HLA genotyping. Using immunosequencing, the study profiled T cell repertoires from roughly 650 subjects and related those repertoires to cytomegalovirus serostatus. Donor age, sex, ethnicity and CMV serostatus were compiled alongside the repertoire data. Among 300 to 500 genotyped donors of the cohort, an average of approximately 220,000 unique TCR beta nucleotide sequences was sequenced per donor, of which about 18% were non-productive. In a later genetic analysis, genome-wide SNP genotypes for about 65% of the roughly 670 donors were used, and that subset was treated as a discovery cohort. Every repertoire in the discovery cohort had been generated on one and the same sequencing platform. About 300 gigabases of sequencing data and tens of millions of unique TCR sequences were included in an early release covering about 600 HLA-typed donors. The number of donors typed differed by locus, with about 629-630 for A, B, C, DRB1 and DQB1, more than 500 for DQA1, nearly 610 for DPA1, and under 490 for DPB1. Along with the roughly 700-subject first cohort, a separate validation cohort of around 120 different subjects was used. To predict cytomegalovirus infection status, the study combined high-throughput TCR immunosequencing, statistical association of individual TCRs with disease status, and machine learning. Class I and class II HLA loci were covered by the typing at four-digit resolution. The aim of the study was to test whether cataloging public T cell receptors could identify signatures of past pathogen exposure. Rather than drawing on any new phenotypic data, the later analysis identified candidate immune exposures from TCR beta sequences and the way those sequences occurred across donors. An earlier analysis of fewer than 700 of the donors applied high-throughput TCR beta sequencing to assess whether each TCR beta V gene segment acted as functional or pseudogenic. Several DR-DQ haplotypes were handled as single units for association and clustering because linkage in the cohort was strong. On the study overall, not on this receptor specifically: In a later analysis, HLA-associated TCR beta chains were found to be more clonally expanded and to have lower generation probabilities than equally common non-associated chains. Three of the identified cytomegalovirus-associated TCR beta chains were confirmed in vitro to be specific for cytomegalovirus antigens. The study listed 164 TCR beta chains as associated with cytomegalovirus. While some public TCRs were present in many individuals, most TCR sequences turned up only very rarely across donors. In a later analysis, the rate of TCR association differed among HLA loci, with DRB1 alleles having the most associated TCRs and HLA-C alleles having the fewest. A later genetic analysis associated a missense DCLRE1C variant with V-gene and J-gene trimming of TCR beta chains, and an independent cohort replicated the association. It was suggested by the authors that the approach could potentially be generalized to other disease states and immunological phenotypes. Compared with the approximately 600-donor mean, donors in an Asian-associated ancestry cluster had fewer N-insertions in productive TCRs, according to a later genetic analysis. Correlated functional status among segregating V segments might reflect linkage disequilibrium, but an unknown experimental factor could not be ruled out. An earlier analysis of some 560 of the donors showed that most TCR beta V segments appeared in productive rearrangements either about 90% or about 30% of the time, which broadly matched IMGT annotations. Because counts were too low, seventeen rarely observed V segments, including chromosome 9 orphons, were left out of the earlier analysis of 587 of the donors. A later analysis reported that several top co-occurrence clusters appeared linked to parvovirus B19, influenza, CMV and Epstein-Barr virus. Most CMV-associated TCR beta chains appeared to be HLA-restricted in a later analysis, and the HLA associations seemed to be driven largely by CMV exposure. The presence/absence analyses assumed that sequencing depth was roughly uniform across donors, and that assumption may not be true. A cluster of highly shared sequence variants was judged likely to be a technical artifact of the sequencing pipeline. Because HLA typing was missing for some donors at each locus, association tests included only the typed subset. Cytomegalovirus status was reported to be diagnosed by the classifier with high specificity and sensitivity in both the original and validation cohorts. For the cohort, immune exposure information was limited to CMV serostatus. Specific HLA alleles were associated with 16,951 TCR beta sequences at a false discovery rate of 0.05 in a later analysis. When HLA alleles, especially DR and DQ, strongly co-occurred, TCR associations were difficult to assign to individual alleles. Only TCR beta chains were sequenced in this cohort, and the absence of alpha or paired-chain data limited detectable features. A further reported finding was that TCR beta sequences accurately predicted the HLA-A and HLA-B alleles for most subjects in the first cohort. Because the 87-base-pair reads could not distinguish some IMGT-functional V segments, including TRBV6-2 and TRBV6-3, those segments were excluded.

In total, approximately 610 healthy bone marrow donors made up the cohort. All cohort members were sampled while nominally healthy, although unrecorded immune exposures were likely present. The donor was CMV seropositive and was included in the group of approximately 310 seropositive cohort members. A peripheral blood sample was collected from each donor, and TCR beta sequencing was performed on peripheral blood mononuclear cells. The Qiagen DNeasy Blood Extraction Kit was used to extract genomic DNA from the blood cell samples. Via the germline V gene, CDR1 is LGHNA and CDR2 YSLEER. The CDR3 contains 17 residues, cysteine and phenylalanine counted. Only the CDR3 portion is preserved as DNA: 51 bases, with reading frame beginning at the first base. Deletion took 4 bases off V and 0 bases off J, with a span of 15 bases between the germline ends.

This receptor was obtained from a woman in her fifties or sixties in good health and CMV-seropositive. The rearrangement joined TRBV4-3 to TRBJ2-2; the D gene lacks a confident call. The specimen sequenced was PBMCs. The CDR3 protein: CASSPQAANTNTGELFF. The nucleotide sequence is TGCGCCAGCAGCCCCCAGGCAGCTAATACGAACACCGGGGAGCTGTTTTTT.